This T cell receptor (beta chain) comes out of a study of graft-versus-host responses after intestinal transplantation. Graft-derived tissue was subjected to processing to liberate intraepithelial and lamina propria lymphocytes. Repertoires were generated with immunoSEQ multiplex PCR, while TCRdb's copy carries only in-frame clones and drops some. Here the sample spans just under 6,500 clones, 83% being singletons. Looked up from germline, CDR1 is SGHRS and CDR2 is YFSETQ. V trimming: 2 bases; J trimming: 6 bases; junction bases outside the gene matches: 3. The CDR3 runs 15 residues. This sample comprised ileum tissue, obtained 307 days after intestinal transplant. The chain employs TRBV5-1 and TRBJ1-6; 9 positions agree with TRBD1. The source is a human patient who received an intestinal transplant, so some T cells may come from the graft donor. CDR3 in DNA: TGCGCCAGCAGCTTACAGGGGGCTGGTAATTCACCCCTCCACTTT. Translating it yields CASSLQGAGNSPLHF.